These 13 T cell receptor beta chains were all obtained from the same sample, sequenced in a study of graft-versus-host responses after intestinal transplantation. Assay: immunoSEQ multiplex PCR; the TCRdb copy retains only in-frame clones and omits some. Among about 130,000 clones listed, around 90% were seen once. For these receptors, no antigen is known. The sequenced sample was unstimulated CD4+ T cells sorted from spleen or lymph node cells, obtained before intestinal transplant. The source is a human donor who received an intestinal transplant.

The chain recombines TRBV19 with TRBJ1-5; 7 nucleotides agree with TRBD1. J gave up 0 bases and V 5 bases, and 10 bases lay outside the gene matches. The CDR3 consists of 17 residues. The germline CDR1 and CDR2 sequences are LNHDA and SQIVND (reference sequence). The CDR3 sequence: CASSPDRAPSSNQPQHF. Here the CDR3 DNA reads TGTGCCAGTAGTCCTGACAGGGCCCCAAGTAGCAATCAGCCCCAGCATTTT. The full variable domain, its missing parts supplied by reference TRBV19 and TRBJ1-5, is DGGITQSPKYLFRKEGQNVTLSCEQNLNHDAMYWYRQDPGQGLRLIYYSQIVNDFQKGDIAEGYSVSREKKESFPLTVTSAQKNPTAFYLCASSPDRAPSSNQPQHFGDGTRLSIL.

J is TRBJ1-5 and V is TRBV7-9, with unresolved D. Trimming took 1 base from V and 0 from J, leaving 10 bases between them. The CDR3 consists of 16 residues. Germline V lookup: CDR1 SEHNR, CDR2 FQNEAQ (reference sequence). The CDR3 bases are TGTGCCAGCAGCTTAGGGTCGGAGTATAGCAATCAGCCCCAGCATTTT. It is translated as CASSLGSEYSNQPQHF. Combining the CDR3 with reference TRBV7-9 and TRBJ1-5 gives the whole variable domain DTGVSQNPRHKITKRGQNVTFRCDPISEHNRLYWYRQTLGQGPEFLTYFQNEAQLEKSRLLSDRFSAERPKGSFSTLEIQRTEQGDSAMYLCASSLGSEYSNQPQHFGDGTRLSIL.

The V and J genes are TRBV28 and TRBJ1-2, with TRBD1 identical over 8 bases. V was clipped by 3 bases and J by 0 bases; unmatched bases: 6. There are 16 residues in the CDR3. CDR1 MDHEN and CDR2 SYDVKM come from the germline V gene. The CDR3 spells CASSFQSGQANYGYTF. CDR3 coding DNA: TGTGCCAGCAGTTTCCAATCGGGACAGGCTAACTATGGCTACACCTTC.

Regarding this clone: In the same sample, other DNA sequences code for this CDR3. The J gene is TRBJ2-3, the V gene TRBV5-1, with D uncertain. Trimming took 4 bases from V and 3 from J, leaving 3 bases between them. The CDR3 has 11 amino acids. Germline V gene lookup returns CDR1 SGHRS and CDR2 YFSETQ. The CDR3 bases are TGCGCCAGCAGCAGGACAGATACGCAGTATTTT. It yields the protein CASSRTDTQYF.

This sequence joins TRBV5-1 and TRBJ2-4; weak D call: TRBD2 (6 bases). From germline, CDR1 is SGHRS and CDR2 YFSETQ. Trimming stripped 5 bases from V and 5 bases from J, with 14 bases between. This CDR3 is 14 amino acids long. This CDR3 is CASSSSGTQNIQYF. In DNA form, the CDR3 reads TGCGCCAGCAGTTCCTCCGGGACTCAAAACATTCAGTACTTC.

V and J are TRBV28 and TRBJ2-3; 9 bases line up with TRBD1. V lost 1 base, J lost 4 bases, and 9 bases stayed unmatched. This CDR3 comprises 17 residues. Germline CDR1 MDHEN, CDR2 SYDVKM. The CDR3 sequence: CASSLLETGGVADTQYF. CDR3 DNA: TGTGCCAGCAGTTTATTGGAGACAGGGGGAGTCGCAGATACGCAGTATTTT.

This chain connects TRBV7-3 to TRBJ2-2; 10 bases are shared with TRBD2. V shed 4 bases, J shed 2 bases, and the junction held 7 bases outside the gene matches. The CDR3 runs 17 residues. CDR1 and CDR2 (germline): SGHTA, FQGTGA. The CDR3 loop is CASSSDSGGVNTGELFF. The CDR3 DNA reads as TGTGCCAGCAGCTCCGACAGCGGGGGGGTTAACACCGGGGAGCTGTTTTTT.

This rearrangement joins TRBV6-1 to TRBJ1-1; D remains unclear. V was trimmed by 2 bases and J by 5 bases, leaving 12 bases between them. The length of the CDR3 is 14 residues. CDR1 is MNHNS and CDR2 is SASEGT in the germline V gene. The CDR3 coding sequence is TGTGCCAGCAGTGAAATACGGGGAGGAACTGAAGCTTTCTTT. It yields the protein CASSEIRGGTEAFF.

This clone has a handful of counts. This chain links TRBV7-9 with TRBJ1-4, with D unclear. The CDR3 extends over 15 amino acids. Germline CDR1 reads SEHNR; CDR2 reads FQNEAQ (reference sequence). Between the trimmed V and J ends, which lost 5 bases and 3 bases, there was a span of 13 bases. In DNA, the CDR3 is TGTGCCAGCAGCAAATCCTGGGCGGCTAATGAAAAACTGTTTTTT. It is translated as CASSKSWAANEKLFF.

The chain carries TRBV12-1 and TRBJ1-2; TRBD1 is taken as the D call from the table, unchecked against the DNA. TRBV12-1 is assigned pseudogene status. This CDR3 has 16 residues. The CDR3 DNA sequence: TGTGCCAGCCTAGACAGGGGGCCTTTTTTTAACTATGGCTACACCTTC. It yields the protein CASLDRGPFFNYGYTF.

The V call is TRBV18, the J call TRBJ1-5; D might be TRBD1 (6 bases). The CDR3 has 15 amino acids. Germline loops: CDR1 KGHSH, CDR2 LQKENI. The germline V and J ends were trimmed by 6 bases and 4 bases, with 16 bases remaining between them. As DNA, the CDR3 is TGTGCCAGCTCTCCGGGGGGGGCTCCTAATCAGCCCCAGCATTTT. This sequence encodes CASSPGGAPNQPQHF.

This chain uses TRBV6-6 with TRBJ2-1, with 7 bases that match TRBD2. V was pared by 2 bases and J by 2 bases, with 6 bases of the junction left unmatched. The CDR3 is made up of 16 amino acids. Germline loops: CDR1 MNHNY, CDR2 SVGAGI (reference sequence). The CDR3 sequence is CASSYPSSGAYNEQFF. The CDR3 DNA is TGTGCCAGCAGTTACCCGTCTAGCGGTGCCTACAATGAGCAGTTCTTC.

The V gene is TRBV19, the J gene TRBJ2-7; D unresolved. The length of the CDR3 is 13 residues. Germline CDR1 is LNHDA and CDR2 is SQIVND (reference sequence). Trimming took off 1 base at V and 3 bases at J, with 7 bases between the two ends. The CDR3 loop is CASSIGRIYEQYF. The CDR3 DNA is TGTGCCAGTAGTATAGGGCGGATCTACGAGCAGTACTTC. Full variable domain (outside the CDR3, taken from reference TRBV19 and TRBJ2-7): DGGITQSPKYLFRKEGQNVTLSCEQNLNHDAMYWYRQDPGQGLRLIYYSQIVNDFQKGDIAEGYSVSREKKESFPLTVTSAQKNPTAFYLCASSIGRIYEQYFGPGTRLTVT.